This entry is about one TCR beta chain. The antigen is unknown. An Oncomine TCR Beta short-read assay was used to sequence the DNA from cultured CD4+ T cells. MiXCR was run by TCRdb on the PCR reads, yielding one entry per CDR3 protein. The sample shows 14,000 to 15,000 distinct CDR3 sequences, just under 45% of them seen only once. The sample is drawn from a study of vaccination and CD4 T cells after COVID-19. Germline V lookup: CDR1 SGHNT, CDR2 YYREEE (reference sequence). This CDR3 has 18 residues. After removal of 4 bases from V and 8 bases from J, the junction contained 18 bases not matched to a gene. Noted treatment: roughly 11-day PBMC culture with coronavirus spike peptide pools or control peptides (ViraFEST assay).

The chain links TRBV5-4 to TRBJ2-2; 9 bases match TRBD1. The receptor comes from a human donor who had recovered from COVID-19. The sample comprised CD4+ T cells from blood, cultured in vitro. In DNA form, the CDR3 reads TGTGCCAGCAGCGTATTTGGCGGACAGGGGCTACTAATTGGGGAGCTGTTTTTT. Translation: CASSVFGGQGLLIGELFF.